The 18 T cell receptor beta chains below come from one sample, sequenced in a study of T cells after yellow fever vaccination. TCRdb re-analysed the 5' RACE reads in MiXCR, keeping a single row per CDR3 protein. The top ten hold around 34% of the sample, which has 150,000 to 200,000 distinct CDR3 sequences, 9.5% to 11% seen once. The sample in question was CD8+ T cells sorted from PBMCs, obtained 15 days after the yellow fever booster vaccination. Source of these receptors: a man in his late teens or twenties who received the YFV17D yellow fever vaccine.

There are many counts of this clonotype. The V and J genes are TRBV7-6 and TRBJ2-1; possibly TRBD1 or TRBD2 for D (5 bases each). There are 13 residues in the CDR3. Deletions cut 4 bases from V and 5 bases from J, with 9 bases between. CDR1 is SGHVS and CDR2 is FNYEAQ in the germline V gene. CDR3 sequence (DNA): TGTGCCAGCAGCTGGGGGAATGACAATGAGCAGTTCTTC. Translating gives CASSWGNDNEQFF.

This clonotype was counted a few times. The chain recombines TRBV9 with TRBJ1-3; no reliable D call. CDR3 length: 15 amino acids. The V end lost 6 bases, the J end lost 0 bases, and 13 bases lay between the germline ends. The germline V gene encodes CDR1 SGDLS and CDR2 YYNGEE. CDR3 in DNA: TGTGCCAGCACCAAACAGCCCGGCTCTGGAAACACCATATATTTT. Residues: CASTKQPGSGNTIYF.

This chain connects TRBV4-3 to TRBJ2-5; 10 bases line up with TRBD1. Germline V lookup: CDR1 LGHNA, CDR2 YSLEER. Unmatched junction bases numbered 8, after V lost 0 bases and J lost 4 bases. The CDR3 covers 17 residues. The CDR3 DNA is TGCGCCAGCAGCCAAGAAGGGACAGGGGTTACCTCAGAGACCCAGTACTTC. It encodes CASSQEGTGVTSETQYF.

This clonotype was observed a few times. The V and J genes are TRBV6-5 and TRBJ1-1; D possibly corresponds to TRBD1 (5 bases). Germline lookup yields CDR1 MNHEY and CDR2 SVGAGI. This CDR3 has 16 residues. V was trimmed by 5 bases and J by 4 bases, leaving 20 bases between them. This CDR3 is CASSPRGVLTGTEAFF. DNA for the CDR3: TGTGCCAGCAGTCCCCGGGGGGTGCTGACTGGCACTGAAGCTTTCTTT.

The J gene is TRBJ1-6, the V gene TRBV12-3 or TRBV12-4, with no clear D. The CDR3 is 16 amino acids. V gave up 6 bases and J gave up 0 bases, with 12 bases separating them. The CDR3 DNA reads as TGTGCCAGCAGCCCCCGAGGGAGCTCCTATAATTCACCCCTCCACTTT. Its translation: CASSPRGSSYNSPLHF.

With regard to this clonotype: The junction and the germline gene differ at one end; a read error may be behind it. This rearrangement joins TRBV3-1 to TRBJ1-5; 8 bases fit TRBD1. CDR1 and CDR2 (germline): LGHDT, YNNKEL (reference sequence). There are 16 residues in the CDR3. CDR3 protein: CASSQTRDRLNQTQHF. CDR3 coding DNA: TGTGCCAGCAGCCAAACCAGGGACAGGCTCAATCAGACCCAGCATTTT.

The chain links TRBV21-1 to TRBJ2-1; the table's D call TRBD2 went unverified against the DNA. TRBV21-1 is marked as a pseudogene. This CDR3 is 16 amino acids long. CDR3 in amino acids: CASSKESSGGVNEQFF. The CDR3 nucleotides are TGTGCCAGCAGCAAAGAGAGTAGCGGGGGGGTAAATGAGCAGTTCTTC.

The chain joins TRBV27 to TRBJ1-4, with a possible D match to TRBD1 (5 bases). Per germline, CDR1 MNHEY and CDR2 SMNVEV (reference sequence). Deletions cut 7 bases from V and 5 bases from J, with 14 bases between. The CDR3 totals 14 residues. The CDR3 nucleotides read TGTGCCAGCAACCCGCGGCGGGGGAATGAAAAACTGTTTTTT. Protein sequence: CASNPRRGNEKLFF. The entire variable domain, with the rest obtained from reference TRBV27 and TRBJ1-4, is as follows: EAQVTQNPRYLITVTGKKLTVTCSQNMNHEYMSWYRQDPGLGLRQIYYSMNVEVTDKGDVPEGYKVSRKEKRNFPLILESPSPNQTSLYFCASNPRRGNEKLFFGSGTQLSVL.

This clonotype appeared a few times. The J gene is TRBJ2-1, the V gene TRBV12-3 or TRBV12-4; 10 bases match TRBD2. Germline trimming cut 6 bases from V and 8 bases from J; bases unmatched to any gene: 10. This CDR3 region has 15 residues. Here the CDR3 DNA reads TGTGCCAGCAGCCTTCGGGTAGCGGGGGGCCATGAGCAGTTCTTC. Amino acids: CASSLRVAGGHEQFF.

The chain joins TRBV29-1 to TRBJ2-3; D possibly matches TRBD1 or TRBD2 (6 bases each). CDR3 length: 15 residues. V shed 1 base and J shed 2 bases, with 13 bases lying between them. Germline V gives CDR1 SQVTM, CDR2 ANQGSEA. The CDR3 sequence: CSVEGGRGATDTQYF. CDR3 DNA: TGCAGCGTTGAAGGCGGAAGGGGGGCCACAGATACGCAGTATTTT.

The V and J genes are TRBV12-3 or TRBV12-4 and TRBJ1-5, with TRBD1 matching over 8 bases. Losses at the gene ends were 3 bases for V and 7 bases for J; bases not matched to a gene: 11. There are 16 residues in the CDR3. The CDR3 loop is CASSFGGQGARQPQHF. DNA for the CDR3: TGTGCCAGCAGTTTCGGCGGGCAGGGGGCACGACAGCCCCAGCATTTT.

Only a few counts were recorded for this clonotype. V and J are TRBV4-1 and TRBJ2-5; 7 nucleotides line up with TRBD2. V was clipped by 4 bases and J by 3 bases; unmatched bases: 5. The CDR3 has 14 amino acids. The germline V gene encodes CDR1 MGHRA and CDR2 YSYEKL. CDR3 region: CASSREAGEETQYF. The CDR3 DNA is TGCGCCAGCAGCCGGGAGGCGGGGGAAGAGACCCAGTACTTC.

This clonotype showed up just a few times. The CDR3 DNA follows: TGTGCCAGTGGGCGGCTCCTCAATGAGCAGTTCTTC. Residues: CASGRLLNEQFF. The chain couples TRBV19 to TRBJ2-1, with D hard to call. Germline loops: CDR1 LNHDA, CDR2 SQIVND (reference sequence). The CDR3 loop spans 12 amino acids. V lost 8 bases to trimming and J lost 6 bases, with 11 bases between them.

This clonotype showed up just a few times. This chain links TRBV4-3 with TRBJ2-2; D remains ambiguous. The CDR3 length is 16 residues. V was pared by 1 base and J by 3 bases, with 12 bases between. Germline CDR1 reads LGHNA; CDR2 reads YSLEER. CDR3 protein: CASSQVLWGDTGELFF. The CDR3, as DNA: TGCGCCAGCAGCCAAGTCCTCTGGGGTGACACCGGGGAGCTGTTTTTT.

This chain links TRBV20-1 with TRBJ2-1; D ambiguous. Germline V lookup: CDR1 DFQATT, CDR2 SNEGSKA (reference sequence). Trimming removed 0 bases at V and 7 bases at J, with 16 bases between. The CDR3 sequence is 15 residues long. The CDR3 DNA reads as TGCAGTGCTAGAGATGTCGACTCTCCCCGAAATGAGCAGTTCTTC. Translating it yields CSARDVDSPRNEQFF.

The rearrangement links TRBV10-2 to TRBJ1-2, with D possibly matching TRBD1 (5 bases). Germline-derived CDR1 and CDR2 are WSHSY and SAAADI. CDR3 size: 13 residues. The V end was cut by 3 bases, the J end by 2 bases, with 7 bases between. CDR3 bases: TGCGCCAGCAGTGAAACAGGCAACTATGGCTACACCTTC. Translating gives CASSETGNYGYTF.

This clonotype turned up a few times. The chain uses TRBV13 and TRBJ2-3, with 7 positions matching TRBD1. J was trimmed by 0 bases and V by 5 bases; bases with no gene match: 8. This CDR3 contains 16 residues. Germline CDR1 is PRHDT and CDR2 is FYEKMQ (reference sequence). The CDR3 here is CASSRARQGSTDTQYF. The CDR3 bases are TGTGCCAGCAGCCGAGCCCGACAGGGTAGCACAGATACGCAGTATTTT. Looking up the rest from reference TRBV13 and TRBJ2-3 gives the full variable domain: AAGVIQSPRHLIKEKRETATLKCYPIPRHDTVYWYQQGPGQDPQFLISFYEKMQSDKGSIPDRFSAQQFSDYHSELNMSSLELGDSALYFCASSRARQGSTDTQYFGPGTRLTVL.

The sample holds many counts of this clonotype. The chain has TRBV5-6 and TRBJ2-7; D uncertain. CDR1 SGHDT and CDR2 YYEEEE come from the germline V gene. CDR3 length: 13 amino acids. Trimming stripped 0 bases from V and 3 bases from J, with 7 bases between. The CDR3 DNA is TGTGCCAGCAGCTTGGGGGCCAGCTACGAGCAGTACTTC. Translation gives CASSLGASYEQYF. The whole variable domain, remainder taken from reference TRBV5-6 and TRBJ2-7, is DAGVTQSPTHLIKTRGQQVTLRCSPKSGHDTVSWYQQALGQGPQFIFQYYEEEERQRGNFPDRFSGHQFPNYSSELNVNALLLGDSALYLCASSLGASYEQYFGPGTRLTVT.